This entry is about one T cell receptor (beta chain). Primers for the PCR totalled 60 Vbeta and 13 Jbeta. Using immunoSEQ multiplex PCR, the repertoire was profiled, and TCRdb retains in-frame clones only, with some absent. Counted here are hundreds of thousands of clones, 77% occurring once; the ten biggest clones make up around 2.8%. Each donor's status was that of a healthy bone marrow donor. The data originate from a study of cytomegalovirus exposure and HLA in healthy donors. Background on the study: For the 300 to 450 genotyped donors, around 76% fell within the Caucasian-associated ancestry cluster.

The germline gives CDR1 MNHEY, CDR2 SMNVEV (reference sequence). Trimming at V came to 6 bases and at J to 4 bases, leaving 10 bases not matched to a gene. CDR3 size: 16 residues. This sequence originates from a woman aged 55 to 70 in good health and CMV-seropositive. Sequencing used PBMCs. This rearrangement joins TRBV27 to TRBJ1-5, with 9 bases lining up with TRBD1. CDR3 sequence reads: CASSQTGGRGNQPQHF. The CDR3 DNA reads TGTGCCAGCAGCCAAACAGGGGGCAGAGGTAATCAGCCCCAGCATTTT.